The clone carrying this T cell receptor beta chain was counted many times. Its antigen is not identified. One junction end disagrees with the germline gene, perhaps due to a read error. CDR3 length: 16 amino acids. Germline V gene sequence: CDR1 SGHVS, CDR2 FNYEAQ. TCRdb used MiXCR to reprocess the RT-PCR reads, holding one entry per CDR3 protein. The data show fewer than 700,000 distinct CDR3 sequences, around 13% seen once. The sample comes from a study of response to subunit inactivated influenza vaccine. General study findings and limits: That few new T cells are recruited by each seasonal influenza vaccination was the authors' suggestion.

The sequence came from a man aged 45-60 years who received an inactivated influenza vaccine. Sample: PBMCs from blood, taken around seven weeks after vaccination. This chain uses TRBV7-6 with TRBJ2-1; the D gene could be TRBD1 or TRBD2 (5 bases each). As DNA, the CDR3 is TGTGCCAGCAGCCTAGCCGGGGCAGATGGCTACAATGAGCAGTTCTTC. The encoded protein is CASSLAGADGYNEQFF.